The subject of this entry is one T cell receptor beta chain. Its antigen is unknown. This entry belongs to a study of cytomegalovirus exposure and HLA in healthy donors. In the study overall: The 110 or so validation repertoires used a platform that matched the one used for the approximately 670 first-cohort repertoires, as a later analysis reported. Study-wide results and limits: The TCR clusters that emerged in the first cohort tended, a later analysis found, to co-occur in the 110 or so validation repertoires. The study recorded 164 TCR beta chains that were cytomegalovirus-associated. Many donors carried some public TCRs, although rarity characterized most TCR sequences.

Sequenced by immunoSEQ multiplex PCR; TCRdb stores in-frame clones only, minus some. The sample lists 100,000 to 150,000 clones; approximately 89% were seen once. The germline gives CDR1 SGHVS, CDR2 FQNEAQ. CDR3 size: 13 residues. V shed 5 bases and J shed 5 bases, with 9 bases lying between them. Sequencing was done on a sample of PBMCs. The J gene is TRBJ2-2, the V gene TRBV7-8, with TRBD1 as a possible D gene (5 bases). The sequence was collected from a woman aged 18-29 years in good health and CMV-seronegative. CDR3 in amino acids: CASSADSTGELFF. The CDR3 DNA sequence: TGTGCCAGCAGCGCTGACAGTACCGGGGAGCTGTTTTTT.